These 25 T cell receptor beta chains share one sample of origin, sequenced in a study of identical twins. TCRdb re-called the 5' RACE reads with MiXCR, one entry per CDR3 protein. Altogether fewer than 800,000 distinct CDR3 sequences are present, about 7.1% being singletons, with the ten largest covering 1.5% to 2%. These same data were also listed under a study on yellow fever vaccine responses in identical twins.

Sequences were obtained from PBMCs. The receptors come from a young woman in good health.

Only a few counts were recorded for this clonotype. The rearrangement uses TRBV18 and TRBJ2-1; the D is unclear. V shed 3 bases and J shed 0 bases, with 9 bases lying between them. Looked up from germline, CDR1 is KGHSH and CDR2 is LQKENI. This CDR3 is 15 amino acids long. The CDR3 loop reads CASSPERNSYNEQFF. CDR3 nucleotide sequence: TGTGCCAGCTCACCCGAAAGGAACTCCTACAATGAGCAGTTCTTC. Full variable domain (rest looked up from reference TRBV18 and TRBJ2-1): NAGVMQNPRHLVRRRGQEARLRCSPMKGHSHVYWYRQLPEEGLKFMVYLQKENIIDESGMPKERFSAEFPKEGPSILRIQQVVRGDSAAYFCASSPERNSYNEQFFGPGTRLTVL.

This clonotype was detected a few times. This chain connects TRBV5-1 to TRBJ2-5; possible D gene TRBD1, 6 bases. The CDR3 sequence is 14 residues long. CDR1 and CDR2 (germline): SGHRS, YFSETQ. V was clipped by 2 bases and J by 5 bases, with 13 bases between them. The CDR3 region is CASSFFGGRETQYF. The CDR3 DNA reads TGCGCCAGCAGCTTTTTTGGGGGCAGGGAGACCCAGTACTTC.

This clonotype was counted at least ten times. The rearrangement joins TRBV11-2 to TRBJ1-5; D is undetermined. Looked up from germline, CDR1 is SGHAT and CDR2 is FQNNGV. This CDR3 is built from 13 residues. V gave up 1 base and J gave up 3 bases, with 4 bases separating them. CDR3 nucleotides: TGTGCCAGCAGCTTAGTTGTCAATCAGCCCCAGCATTTT. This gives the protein CASSLVVNQPQHF.

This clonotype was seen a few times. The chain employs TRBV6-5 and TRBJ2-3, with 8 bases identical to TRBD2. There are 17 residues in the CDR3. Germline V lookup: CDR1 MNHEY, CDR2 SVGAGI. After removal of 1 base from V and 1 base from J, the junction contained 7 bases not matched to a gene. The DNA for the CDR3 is TGTGCCAGCAGTTACTGGTTGCTAGCGGGTCGCACAGATACGCAGTATTTT. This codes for CASSYWLLAGRTDTQYF.

CDR3 in amino acids: CASSPLGLAGTGELFF. The CDR3 coding sequence is TGTGCCAGCAGCCCACTCGGCCTAGCGGGAACCGGGGAGCTGTTTTTT. The chain recombines TRBV11-2 with TRBJ2-2, with 9 bases fitting TRBD2. The CDR3 covers 16 residues. V was clipped by 5 bases and J by 5 bases; unmatched bases: 9. Per the germline V gene, CDR1 is SGHAT and CDR2 is FQNNGV. The full variable domain, its missing parts supplied by reference TRBV11-2 and TRBJ2-2, is EAGVAQSPRYKIIEKRQSVAFWCNPISGHATLYWYQQILGQGPKLLIQFQNNGVVDDSQLPKDRFSAERLKGVDSTLKIQPAKLEDSAVYLCASSPLGLAGTGELFFGEGSRLTVL.

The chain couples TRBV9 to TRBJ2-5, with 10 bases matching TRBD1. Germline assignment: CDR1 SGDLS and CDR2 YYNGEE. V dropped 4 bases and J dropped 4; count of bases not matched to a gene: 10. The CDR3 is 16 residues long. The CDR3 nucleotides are TGTGCCAGCAGCAAACGGGACAGGGGTATAACAGAGACCCAGTACTTC. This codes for CASSKRDRGITETQYF.

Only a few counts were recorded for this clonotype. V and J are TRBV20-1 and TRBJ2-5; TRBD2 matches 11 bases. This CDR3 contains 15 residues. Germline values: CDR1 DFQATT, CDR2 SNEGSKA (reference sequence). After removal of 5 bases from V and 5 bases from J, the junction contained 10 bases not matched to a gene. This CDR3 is CSARTTSGNSETQYF. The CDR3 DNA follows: TGCAGTGCTCGAACGACTAGCGGGAACTCGGAGACCCAGTACTTC.

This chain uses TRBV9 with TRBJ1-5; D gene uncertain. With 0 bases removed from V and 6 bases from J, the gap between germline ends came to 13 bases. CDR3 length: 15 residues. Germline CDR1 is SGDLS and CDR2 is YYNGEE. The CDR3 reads CASSVGLGFSQPQHF. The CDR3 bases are TGTGCCAGCAGCGTAGGTCTAGGGTTCAGTCAGCCCCAGCATTTT.

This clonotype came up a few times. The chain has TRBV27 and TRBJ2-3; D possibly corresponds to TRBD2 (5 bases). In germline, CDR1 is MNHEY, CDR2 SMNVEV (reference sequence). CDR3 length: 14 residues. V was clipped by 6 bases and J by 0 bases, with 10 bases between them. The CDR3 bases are TGTGCCAGCAGGCGACTACGAAGCACAGATACGCAGTATTTT. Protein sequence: CASRRLRSTDTQYF.

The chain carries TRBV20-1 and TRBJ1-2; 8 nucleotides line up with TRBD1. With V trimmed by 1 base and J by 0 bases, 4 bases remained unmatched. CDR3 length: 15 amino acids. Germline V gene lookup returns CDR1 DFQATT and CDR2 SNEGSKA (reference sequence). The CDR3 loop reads CSARAGQGANYGYTF. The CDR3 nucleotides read TGCAGTGCTAGAGCTGGACAGGGCGCTAACTATGGCTACACCTTC.

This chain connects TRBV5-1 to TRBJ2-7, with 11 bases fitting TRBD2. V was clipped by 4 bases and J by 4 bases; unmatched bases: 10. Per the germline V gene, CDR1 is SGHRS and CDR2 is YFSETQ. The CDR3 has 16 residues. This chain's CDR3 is CASSAAVAGGPYEQYF. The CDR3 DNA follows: TGCGCCAGCAGCGCCGCCGTAGCGGGAGGGCCGTACGAGCAGTACTTC.

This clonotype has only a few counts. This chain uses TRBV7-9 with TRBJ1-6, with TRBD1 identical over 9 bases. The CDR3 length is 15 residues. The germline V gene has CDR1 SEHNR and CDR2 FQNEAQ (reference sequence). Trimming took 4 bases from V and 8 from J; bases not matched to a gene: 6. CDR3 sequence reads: CASSSGQGGDSPLHF. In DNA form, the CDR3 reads TGTGCCAGCAGCTCGGGACAGGGAGGGGATTCACCCCTCCACTTT.

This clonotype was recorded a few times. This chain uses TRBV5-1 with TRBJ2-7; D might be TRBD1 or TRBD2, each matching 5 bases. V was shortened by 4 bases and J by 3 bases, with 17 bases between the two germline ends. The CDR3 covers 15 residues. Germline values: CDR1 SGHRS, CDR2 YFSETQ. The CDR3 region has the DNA TGCGCCAGCAGCGAGGGGTCTACCATGGTCTACGAGCAGTACTTC. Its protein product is CASSEGSTMVYEQYF.

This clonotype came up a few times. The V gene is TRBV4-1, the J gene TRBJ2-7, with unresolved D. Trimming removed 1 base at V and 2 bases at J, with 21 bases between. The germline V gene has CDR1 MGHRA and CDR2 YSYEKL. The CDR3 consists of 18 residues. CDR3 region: CASSQVGGYPPPPYEQYF. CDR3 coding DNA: TGCGCCAGCAGCCAAGTAGGCGGATATCCTCCCCCTCCCTACGAGCAGTACTTC.

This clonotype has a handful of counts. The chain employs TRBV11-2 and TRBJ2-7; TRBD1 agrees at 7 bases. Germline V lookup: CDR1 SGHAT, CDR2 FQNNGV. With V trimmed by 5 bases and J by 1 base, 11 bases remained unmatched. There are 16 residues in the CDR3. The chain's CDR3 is CASSNPPQGVSYEQYV. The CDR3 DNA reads TGTGCCAGCAGCAACCCCCCGCAGGGGGTGTCCTACGAGCAGTACGTC.

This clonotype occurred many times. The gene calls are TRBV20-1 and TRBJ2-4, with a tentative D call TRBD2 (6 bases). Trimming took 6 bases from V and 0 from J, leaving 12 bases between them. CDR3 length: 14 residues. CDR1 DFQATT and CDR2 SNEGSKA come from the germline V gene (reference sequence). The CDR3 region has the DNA TGCAGTGCCGATTTGGGACTAGCCAAAAACATTCAGTACTTC. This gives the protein CSADLGLAKNIQYF.

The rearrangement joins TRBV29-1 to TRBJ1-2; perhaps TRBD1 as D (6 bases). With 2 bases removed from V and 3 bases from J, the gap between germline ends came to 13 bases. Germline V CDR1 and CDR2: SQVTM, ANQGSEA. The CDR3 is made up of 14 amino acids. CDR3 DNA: TGCAGCGTTGAACAGGGGCAGGTCGACTATGGCTACACCTTC. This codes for CSVEQGQVDYGYTF.

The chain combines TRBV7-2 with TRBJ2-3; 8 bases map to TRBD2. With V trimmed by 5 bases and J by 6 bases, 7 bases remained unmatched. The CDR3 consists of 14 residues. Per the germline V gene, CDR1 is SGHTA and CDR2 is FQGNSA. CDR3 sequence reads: CASSGGRRADTQYF. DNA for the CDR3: TGTGCCAGCAGCGGCGGGAGGAGGGCTGATACGCAGTATTTT.

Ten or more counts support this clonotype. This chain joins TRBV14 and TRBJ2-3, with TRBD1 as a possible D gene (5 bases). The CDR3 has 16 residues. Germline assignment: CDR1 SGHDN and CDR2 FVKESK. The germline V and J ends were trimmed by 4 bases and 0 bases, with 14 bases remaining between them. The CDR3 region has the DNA TGTGCCAGCAGCCTTGTTCACAGGCCTAGCACAGATACGCAGTATTTT. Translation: CASSLVHRPSTDTQYF.

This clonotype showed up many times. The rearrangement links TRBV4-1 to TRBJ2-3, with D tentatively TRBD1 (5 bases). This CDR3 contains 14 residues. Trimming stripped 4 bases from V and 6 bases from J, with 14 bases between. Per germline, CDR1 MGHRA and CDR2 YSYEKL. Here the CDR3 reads CASSPQETYDTQYF. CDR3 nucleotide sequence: TGCGCCAGCAGCCCACAGGAGACTTACGATACGCAGTATTTT.

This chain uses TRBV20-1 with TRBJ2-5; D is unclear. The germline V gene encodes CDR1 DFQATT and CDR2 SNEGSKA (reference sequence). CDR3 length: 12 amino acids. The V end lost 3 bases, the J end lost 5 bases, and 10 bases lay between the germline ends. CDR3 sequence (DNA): TGCAGTGCTAGGGGTAGAAGCGAGACCCAGTACTTC. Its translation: CSARGRSETQYF.

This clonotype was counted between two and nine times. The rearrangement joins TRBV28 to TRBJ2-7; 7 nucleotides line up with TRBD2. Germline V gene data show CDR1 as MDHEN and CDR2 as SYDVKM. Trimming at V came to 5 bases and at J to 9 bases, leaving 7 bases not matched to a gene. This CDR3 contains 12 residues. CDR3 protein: CASSPAGRMQYF. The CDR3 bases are TGTGCCAGCAGTCCAGCGGGACGGATGCAGTACTTC.

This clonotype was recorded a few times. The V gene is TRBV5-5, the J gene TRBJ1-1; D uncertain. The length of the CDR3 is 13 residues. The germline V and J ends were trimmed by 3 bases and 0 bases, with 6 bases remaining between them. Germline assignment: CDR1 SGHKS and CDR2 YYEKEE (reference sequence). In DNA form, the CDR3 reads TGTGCCAGCAGCTGGGTGGTGAACACTGAAGCTTTCTTT. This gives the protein CASSWVVNTEAFF.

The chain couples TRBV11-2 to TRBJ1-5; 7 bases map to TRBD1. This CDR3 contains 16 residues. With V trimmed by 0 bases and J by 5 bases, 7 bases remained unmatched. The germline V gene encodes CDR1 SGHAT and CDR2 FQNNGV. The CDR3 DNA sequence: TGTGCCAGCAGCTTAGACTCGACAGGGTCAGATCAGCCCCAGCATTTT. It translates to CASSLDSTGSDQPQHF.

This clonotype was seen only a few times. The DNA of the CDR3 is TGCGCCAGCAGCTTGGCCCTCCGGGGGCCGGGCGGTGAGCAGTTCTTC. Amino acid sequence: CASSLALRGPGGEQFF. The chain uses TRBV5-1 and TRBJ2-1; D possibly matches TRBD1 or TRBD2 (6 bases each). Germline V lookup: CDR1 SGHRS, CDR2 YFSETQ. Trimming removed 0 bases at V and 9 bases at J, with 19 bases between. This CDR3 has 16 residues.